This T cell receptor (beta chain) was captured by sequencing in a study of blood T cell repertoires in COVID-19. Assay used: immunoSEQ multiplex PCR; TCRdb lists only in-frame clones, some missing. The repertoire holds about 160,000 clones, with about 86% as singletons. Germline V gene data show CDR1 as LNHDA and CDR2 as SQIVND (reference sequence). V dropped 3 bases and J dropped 2 bases, with 8 bases sitting between them. The CDR3 extends over 13 amino acids. The sequence came from a man aged 50 or older with active or convalescent COVID-19. This sequence joins TRBV19 and TRBJ2-7, with D hard to call. The sequencing input was peripheral blood. The CDR3 DNA reads as TGTGCCAGTAGTATTGTGTTCACCTACGAGCAGTACTTC. This encodes CASSIVFTYEQYF.